Listed below are T cell receptor beta chains from one sample, sequenced in a study of T cell repertoires in cytomegalovirus infection. One entry per CDR3 protein, called by TCRdb with MiXCR from the reads. The table shows 650,000 to 850,000 distinct CDR3 sequences, with 29% occurring only once. For these TCRs, the target antigens are not known. The source material was cultured CD8+ T cells from PBMCs, sampled from culture after CMV antigen stimulation. Receptors were obtained from a human donor in good health (CMV status not recorded). Some clones in this sample may be carry-over from other donors' samples. Both conserved end residues are part of each CDR3. The D gene is left open where the match is weak. Clone size is stated in some rows and not others, as once, few, many or a class when expanded.

.,TRBV6-1,TRBJ1-1,few,CASSPREGYTEAFF,TGTGCCAGCAGTCCAAGAGAGGGTTACACTGAAGCTTTCTTT
.,TRBV12-3/TRBV12-4,TRBJ2-1,.,CASSLWEQASSYNEQFF,TGTGCCAGCAGTTTGTGGGAACAGGCCAGCTCCTACAATGAGCAGTTCTTC
TRBD2,TRBV7-2,TRBJ2-1,few,CASSFLAAGGSYNEQFF,TGTGCCAGCAGCTTCCTCGCTGCGGGGGGTTCCTACAATGAGCAGTTCTTC
.,TRBV27,TRBJ1-2,few,CASTRGVGYGYTF,TGTGCCAGCACCCGGGGGGTCGGCTATGGCTACACCTTC
TRBD1,TRBV5-4,TRBJ2-5,.,CASSTGTAENQETQYF,TGTGCCAGCAGCACGGGGACAGCGGAAAACCAAGAGACCCAGTACTTC
TRBD1,TRBV9,TRBJ1-2,.,CASRGTDVSLYGYTF,TGTGCCAGCAGGGGGACAGATGTCAGTCTCTATGGCTACACCTTC
.,TRBV19,TRBJ2-1,.,CASSLHGGPYNEQFF,TGTGCCAGTAGTCTACACGGGGGCCCCTACAATGAGCAGTTCTTC
.,TRBV7-2,TRBJ1-2,many,CASSLDGTGYGYTF,TGTGCCAGCAGCTTAGATGGGACGGGATATGGCTACACCTTC
TRBD2,TRBV14,TRBJ2-7,.,CASSQDSLAGRYEQYF,TGTGCCAGCAGCCAAGATTCACTAGCGGGACGCTACGAGCAGTACTTC
TRBD1,TRBV6-4,TRBJ2-7,.,CASTLQGRTYEQYF,TGTGCCAGCACTTTACAGGGGCGAACCTACGAGCAGTACTTC
TRBD1,TRBV5-6,TRBJ2-5,.,CASSTPWGRGRRETQYF,TGTGCCAGCAGCACCCCGTGGGGCAGGGGGCGCCGGGAGACCCAGTACTTC
.,TRBV19,TRBJ1-1,few,CASRVTASNTEAFF,TGTGCCAGTAGGGTGACAGCTTCGAACACTGAAGCTTTCTTT
TRBD1,TRBV27,TRBJ1-2,.,CASSLSGTGGGNGYTF,TGTGCCAGCAGTTTATCAGGGACAGGGGGCGGGAATGGCTACACCTTC
.,TRBV27,TRBJ1-1,.,CASSLYGVGDEAFF,TGTGCCAGCAGTTTATATGGAGTTGGGGATGAAGCTTTCTTT
.,TRBV2,TRBJ2-7,few,CASTGRPEQYF,TGTGCCAGCACAGGACGTCCAGAGCAGTACTTC
.,TRBV2,TRBJ2-3,.,CASSEALERYTDTQYF,TGTGCCAGCAGTGAAGCGCTCGAGAGGTACACAGATACGCAGTATTTT
.,TRBV9,TRBJ1-1,few,CASSVWGAGGRTEAFF,TGTGCCAGCAGCGTATGGGGTGCGGGTGGGAGGACTGAAGCTTTCTTT
.,TRBV12-3/TRBV12-4,TRBJ1-1,.,CASSQGPFQSEAFF,TGTGCCAGCAGCCAAGGGCCGTTTCAGTCTGAAGCTTTCTTT
.,TRBV5-8,TRBJ1-2,.,CASTPMLANYGYTF,TGTGCCAGCACCCCGATGTTAGCTAACTATGGCTACACCTTC
TRBD2,TRBV27,TRBJ2-3,.,CASSLTSGGDMQYF,TGTGCCAGCAGTTTAACTAGCGGGGGTGATATGCAGTATTTT
TRBD2,TRBV7-2,TRBJ2-1,few,CASSSGGGGGINEQFF,TGTGCCAGCAGCTCCGGTGGTGGCGGGGGGATTAATGAGCAGTTCTTC
TRBD2,TRBV7-2,TRBJ2-5,many,CASSSTATSGGQETQYF,TGTGCCAGCAGCTCTACGGCTACTAGCGGGGGTCAAGAGACCCAGTACTTC
.,TRBV14,TRBJ1-2,.,CASSQVLYGYTF,TGTGCCAGCAGCCAAGTACTTTATGGCTACACCTTC
.,TRBV4-3,TRBJ2-3,few,CASSHNRAATDTQYF,TGCGCCAGCAGCCACAACAGGGCCGCCACAGATACGCAGTATTTT
.,TRBV7-9,TRBJ1-2,few,CASSPPGPIYGYTF,TGTGCCAGCAGCCCCCCCGGGCCGATCTATGGCTACACCTTC
.,TRBV4-3,TRBJ2-2,few,CASSQAFGNTGELFF,TGCGCCAGCAGCCAAGCGTTCGGGAACACCGGGGAGCTGTTTTTT
.,TRBV27,TRBJ2-3,.,CASRLYRGTDTQYF,TGTGCCAGCAGGCTCTACAGGGGCACAGATACGCAGTATTTT
.,TRBV27,TRBJ2-1,.,CASRSLPQGLLGEQFF,TGTGCCAGCAGATCCCTCCCACAGGGATTGCTTGGTGAGCAGTTCTTC
.,TRBV7-9,TRBJ2-2,few,CASSSTGGPGELFF,TGTGCCAGCAGCTCAACCGGGGGCCCTGGGGAGCTGTTTTTT
TRBD2,TRBV6-6,TRBJ2-1,.,CATSGGGGESYNEQFF,TGTGCCACCTCGGGGGGCGGGGGGGAATCCTACAATGAGCAGTTCTTC
.,TRBV6-2/TRBV6-3,TRBJ2-1,few,CASSYLGTYNEQFF,TGTGCCAGCAGTTACTTAGGCACGTACAATGAGCAGTTCTTC
.,TRBV5-8,TRBJ1-6,few,CASSREDRVYSPLHF,TGTGCCAGCAGCCGTGAAGATAGGGTGTATTCACCCCTCCACTTT
.,TRBV7-6,TRBJ1-1,few,CASSPSGSGRRGEAFF,TGTGCCAGCAGCCCCTCGGGATCGGGGCGGAGGGGTGAAGCTTTCTTT
.,TRBV24-1,TRBJ2-2,few,CATSDLTGDGELFF,TGTGCCACCAGTGATTTGACAGGCGACGGGGAGCTGTTTTTT
.,TRBV9,TRBJ1-6,.,CASSPTGQSRSPLHF,TGTGCCAGCAGCCCAACTGGACAAAGTAGGTCACCCCTCCACTTT
.,TRBV6-6,TRBJ1-6,.,CASSTDPNSPLHF,TGTGCCAGCAGTACAGACCCTAATTCACCCCTCCACTTT
TRBD1,TRBV10-2,TRBJ2-2,.,CASSESWSRGLIGELFF,TGCGCCAGCAGTGAGTCGTGGAGCAGGGGGCTGATCGGGGAGCTGTTTTTT
.,TRBV12-3/TRBV12-4,TRBJ1-1,.,CASSSRKYTEAFF,TGTGCCAGCAGTTCTAGGAAGTACACTGAAGCTTTCTTT
.,TRBV7-9,TRBJ2-1,.,CASSKTNGAYNEQFF,TGTGCCAGCAGCAAAACCAATGGGGCTTACAATGAGCAGTTCTTC
.,TRBV6-1,TRBJ1-1,.,CASSGPEGGTEAFF,TGTGCCAGCAGTGGTCCGGAGGGAGGGACTGAAGCTTTCTTT
.,TRBV7-9,TRBJ2-7,.,CASSPPRGDRPYEQYF,TGTGCCAGCAGCCCGCCTAGGGGGGACAGACCCTACGAGCAGTACTTC
.,TRBV27,TRBJ2-2,many,CASSFGNGELFF,TGTGCCAGCAGCTTCGGGAACGGGGAGCTGTTTTTT
.,TRBV10-2,TRBJ1-1,.,CASSDRANSRTEAFF,TGCGCCAGCAGTGATCGGGCCAATTCGAGGACTGAAGCTTTCTTT
.,TRBV6-6,TRBJ1-4,once,CASSREGEKLFF,TGTGCCAGCAGCAGGGAGGGTGAAAAACTGTTTTTT
TRBD2,TRBV6-6,TRBJ2-5,few,CASSPTSGGETQYF,TGTGCCAGCAGTCCGACTTCCGGGGGGGAGACCCAGTACTTC
.,TRBV4-1,TRBJ2-3,.,CASSHGDSTDTQYF,TGCGCCAGCAGCCACGGGGACAGCACAGATACGCAGTATTTT
TRBD2,TRBV7-2,TRBJ2-1,many,CASSLRAGGQNEQFF,TGTGCCAGCAGCTTAAGGGCGGGGGGGCAGAATGAGCAGTTCTTC
.,TRBV19,TRBJ1-2,.,CASSISDANYGYTF,TGTGCCAGTAGTATTTCGGACGCAAACTATGGCTACACCTTC
.,TRBV12-3/TRBV12-4,TRBJ2-1,few,CASSPGGPHANEQFF,TGTGCCAGCAGCCCCGGGGGGCCCCACGCCAATGAGCAGTTCTTC
.,TRBV6-2/TRBV6-3,TRBJ1-6,.,CASTKRIRETNSPLHF,TGTGCCAGCACAAAGAGGATCCGGGAAACCAATTCACCCCTCCACTTT
TRBD2,TRBV20-1,TRBJ2-1,.,CSARDLLAGGEEQFF,TGCAGTGCTAGAGATTTGCTAGCGGGGGGCGAGGAGCAGTTCTTC
TRBD1,TRBV29-1,TRBJ2-5,.,CSGRQGWTQYF,TGCAGCGGGAGACAGGGGTGGACCCAGTACTTC
.,TRBV20-1,TRBJ1-2,.,CSANPAYGYTF,TGCAGTGCTAATCCTGCCTATGGCTACACCTTC
.,TRBV6-6,TRBJ1-4,.,CASSYLQSDDNEKLFF,TGTGCCAGCAGTTACTTGCAGTCCGATGATAATGAAAAACTGTTTTTT